This record covers a single T cell receptor beta chain. CDR1 is DFQATT, CDR2 SNEGSKA, per germline (reference sequence). CDR3 length: 14 residues. V was pared by 7 bases and J by 5 bases, with 17 bases between. The sample is drawn from a study of blood T cells in healthy people across ages. Study overall: About one barcoded beta molecule per two T cells was captured by template switching.

Donors were healthy Caucasian individuals from Russia aged roughly 6 to 90. Primers used in a second PCR of about 7 to 11 cycles were a sample-barcoded 5' primer and a J-beta primer mix. Each TCR beta cDNA got a 12-nucleotide random molecular identifier. TCRdb re-analysed the 5' RACE reads in MiXCR, keeping a single row per CDR3 protein. The table lists about 970,000 distinct CDR3 sequences, roughly 50% of them singletons. The clonotype originates from a woman aged 60-75 years in good health. The rearrangement links TRBV20-1 to TRBJ2-2; tentatively, D is TRBD1 or TRBD2 (5 bases each). The sample taken for sequencing was blood. This CDR3 is CSGVKGRQTGELFF. The CDR3 coding sequence is TGCAGTGGGGTAAAGGGACGGCAGACCGGGGAGCTGTTTTTT.